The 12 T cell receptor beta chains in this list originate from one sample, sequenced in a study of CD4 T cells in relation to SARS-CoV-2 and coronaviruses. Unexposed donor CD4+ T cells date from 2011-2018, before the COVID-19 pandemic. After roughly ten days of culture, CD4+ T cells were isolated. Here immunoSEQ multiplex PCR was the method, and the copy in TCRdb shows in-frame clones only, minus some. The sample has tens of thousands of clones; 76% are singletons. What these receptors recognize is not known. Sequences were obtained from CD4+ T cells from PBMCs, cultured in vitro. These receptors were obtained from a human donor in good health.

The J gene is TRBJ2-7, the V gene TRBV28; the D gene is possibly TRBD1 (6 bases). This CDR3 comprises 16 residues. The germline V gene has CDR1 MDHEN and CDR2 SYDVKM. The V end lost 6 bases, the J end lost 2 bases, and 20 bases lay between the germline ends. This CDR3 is CASSKNLPGEAYEQYF. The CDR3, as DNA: TGTGCCAGCAGCAAAAACCTCCCAGGGGAAGCCTACGAGCAGTACTTC. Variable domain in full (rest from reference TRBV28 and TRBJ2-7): DVKVTQSSRYLVKRTGEKVFLECVQDMDHENMFWYRQDPGLGLRLIYFSYDVKMKEKGDIPEGYSVSREKKERFSLILESASTNQTSMYLCASSKNLPGEAYEQYFGPGTRLTVT.

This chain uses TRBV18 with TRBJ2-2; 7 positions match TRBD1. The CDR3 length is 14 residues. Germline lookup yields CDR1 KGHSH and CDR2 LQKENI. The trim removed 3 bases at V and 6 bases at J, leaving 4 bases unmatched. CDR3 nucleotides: TGTGCCAGCTCACCCGACAGGGTCGCCGGGGAGCTGTTTTTT. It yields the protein CASSPDRVAGELFF.

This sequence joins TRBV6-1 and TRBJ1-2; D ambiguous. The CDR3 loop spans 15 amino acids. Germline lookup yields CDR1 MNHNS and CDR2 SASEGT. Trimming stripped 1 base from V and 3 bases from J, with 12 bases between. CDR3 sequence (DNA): TGTGCCAGCAGTGAAGGGCCGGGATTCTACTATGGCTACACCTTC. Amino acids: CASSEGPGFYYGYTF.

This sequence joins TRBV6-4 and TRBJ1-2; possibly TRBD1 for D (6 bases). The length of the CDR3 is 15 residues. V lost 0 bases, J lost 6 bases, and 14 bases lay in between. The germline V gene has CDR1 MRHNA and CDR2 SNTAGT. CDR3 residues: CASSDSAGAGNGYTF. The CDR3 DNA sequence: TGTGCCAGCAGTGACTCGGCAGGGGCGGGCAATGGCTACACCTTC.

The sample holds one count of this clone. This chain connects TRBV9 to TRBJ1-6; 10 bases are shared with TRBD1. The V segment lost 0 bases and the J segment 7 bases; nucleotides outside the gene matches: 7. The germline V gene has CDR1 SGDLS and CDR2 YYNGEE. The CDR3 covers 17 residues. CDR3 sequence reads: CASSVDPGTGANSPLHF. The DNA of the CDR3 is TGTGCCAGCAGCGTAGACCCGGGGACAGGGGCGAATTCACCCCTCCACTTT.

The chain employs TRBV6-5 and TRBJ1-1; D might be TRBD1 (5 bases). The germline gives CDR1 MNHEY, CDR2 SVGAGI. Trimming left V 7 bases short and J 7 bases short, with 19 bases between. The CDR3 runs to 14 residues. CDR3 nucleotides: TGTGCCAGCAAGAAACAGGTCACGAGGAGTGAAGCTTTCTTT. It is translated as CASKKQVTRSEAFF.

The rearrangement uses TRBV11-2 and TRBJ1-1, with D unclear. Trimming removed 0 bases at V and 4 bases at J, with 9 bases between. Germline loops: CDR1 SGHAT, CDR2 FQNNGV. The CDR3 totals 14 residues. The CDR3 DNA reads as TGTGCCAGCAGCTTAGAGGCGGGCATCACTGAAGCTTTCTTT. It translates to CASSLEAGITEAFF. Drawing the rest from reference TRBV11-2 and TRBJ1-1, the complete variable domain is EAGVAQSPRYKIIEKRQSVAFWCNPISGHATLYWYQQILGQGPKLLIQFQNNGVVDDSQLPKDRFSAERLKGVDSTLKIQPAKLEDSAVYLCASSLEAGITEAFFGQGTRLTVV.

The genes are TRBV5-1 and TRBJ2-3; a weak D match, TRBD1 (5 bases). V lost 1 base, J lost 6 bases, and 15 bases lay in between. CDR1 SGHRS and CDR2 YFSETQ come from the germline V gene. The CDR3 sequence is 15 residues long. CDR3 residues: CASSLRGLGADTQYF. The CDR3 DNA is TGCGCCAGCAGCTTGAGGGGCCTAGGGGCCGATACGCAGTATTTT.

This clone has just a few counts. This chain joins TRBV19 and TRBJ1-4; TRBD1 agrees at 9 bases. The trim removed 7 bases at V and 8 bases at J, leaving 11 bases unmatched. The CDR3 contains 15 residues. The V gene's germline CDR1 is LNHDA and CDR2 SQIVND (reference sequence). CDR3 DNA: TGTGCCAGTACCGCTAAGGGACAGGGAGGAGAAAAACTGTTTTTT. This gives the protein CASTAKGQGGEKLFF.

The chain's CDR3 is CASSLPGASGTSNEQFF. The CDR3 DNA reads as TGTGCCAGCAGTCTCCCTGGGGCTAGCGGGACGAGCAATGAGCAGTTCTTC. The chain combines TRBV28 with TRBJ2-1; 9 bases map to TRBD2. CDR3 length equals 17 residues. Trimming removed 5 bases from V and 6 bases from J; junction bases left unmatched: 14. Germline loops: CDR1 MDHEN, CDR2 SYDVKM.

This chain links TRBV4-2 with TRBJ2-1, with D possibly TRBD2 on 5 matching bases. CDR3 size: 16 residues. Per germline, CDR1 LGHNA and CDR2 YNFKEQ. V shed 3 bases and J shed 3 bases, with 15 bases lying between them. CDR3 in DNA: TGTGCCAGCAGCCAGGAACTAGTCTCTCTCTACAATGAGCAGTTCTTC. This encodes CASSQELVSLYNEQFF.

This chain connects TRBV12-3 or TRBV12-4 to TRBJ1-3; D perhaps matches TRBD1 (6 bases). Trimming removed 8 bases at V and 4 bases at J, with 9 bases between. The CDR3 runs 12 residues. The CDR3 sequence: CASPRGGNTIYF. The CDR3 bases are TGTGCCAGCCCCAGGGGAGGAAACACCATATATTTT.